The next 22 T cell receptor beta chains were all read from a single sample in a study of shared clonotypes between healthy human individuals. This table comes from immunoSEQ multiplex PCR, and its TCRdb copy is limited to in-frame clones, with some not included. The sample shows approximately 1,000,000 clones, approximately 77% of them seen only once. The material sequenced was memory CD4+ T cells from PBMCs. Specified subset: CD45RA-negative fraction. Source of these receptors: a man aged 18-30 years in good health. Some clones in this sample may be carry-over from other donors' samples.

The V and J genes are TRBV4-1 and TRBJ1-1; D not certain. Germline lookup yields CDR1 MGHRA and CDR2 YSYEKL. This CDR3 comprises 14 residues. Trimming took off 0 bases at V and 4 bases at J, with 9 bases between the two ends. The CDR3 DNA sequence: TGCGCCAGCAGCCAAGATCCCCAGAGCACTGAAGCTTTCTTT. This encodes CASSQDPQSTEAFF.

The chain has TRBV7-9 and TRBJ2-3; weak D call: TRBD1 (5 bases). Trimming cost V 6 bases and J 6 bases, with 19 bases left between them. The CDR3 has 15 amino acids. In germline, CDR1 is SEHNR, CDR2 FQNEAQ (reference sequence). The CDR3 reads CASRGNRMKGDTQYF. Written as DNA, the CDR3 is TGTGCCAGCAGGGGTAACAGGATGAAGGGGGATACGCAGTATTTT.

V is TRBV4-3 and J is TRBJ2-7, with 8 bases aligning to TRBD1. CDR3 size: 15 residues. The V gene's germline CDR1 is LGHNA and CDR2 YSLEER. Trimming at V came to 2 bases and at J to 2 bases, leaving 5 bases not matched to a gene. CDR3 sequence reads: CASSQRTGSTYEQYF. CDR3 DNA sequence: TGCGCCAGCAGCCAAAGGACAGGGTCCACCTACGAGCAGTACTTC.

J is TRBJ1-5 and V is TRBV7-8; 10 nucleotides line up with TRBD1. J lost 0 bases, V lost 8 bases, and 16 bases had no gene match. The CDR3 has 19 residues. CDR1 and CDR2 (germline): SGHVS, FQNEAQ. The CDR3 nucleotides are TGTGCCAGCCGATTGCGGGGGGGACAGGGGATTTATAGCAATCAGCCCCAGCATTTT. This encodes CASRLRGGQGIYSNQPQHF.

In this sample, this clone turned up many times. The CDR3 coding sequence is TGTGCCAGCAGTTACGAGGAACTCTCCTACGAGCAGTACTTC. Translated, it gives CASSYEELSYEQYF. V and J are TRBV6-6 and TRBJ2-7; D unclear. Trimming pared 2 bases from V and 0 bases from J, leaving 8 bases between. The germline V gene has CDR1 MNHNY and CDR2 SVGAGI (reference sequence). The length of the CDR3 is 14 residues.

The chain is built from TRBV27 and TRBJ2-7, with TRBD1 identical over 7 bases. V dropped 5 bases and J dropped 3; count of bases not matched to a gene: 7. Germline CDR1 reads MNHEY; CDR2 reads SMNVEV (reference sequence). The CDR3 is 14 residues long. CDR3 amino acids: CASSPTGYSYEQYF. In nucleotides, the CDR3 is TGTGCCAGCAGTCCGACAGGGTATAGCTACGAGCAGTACTTC.

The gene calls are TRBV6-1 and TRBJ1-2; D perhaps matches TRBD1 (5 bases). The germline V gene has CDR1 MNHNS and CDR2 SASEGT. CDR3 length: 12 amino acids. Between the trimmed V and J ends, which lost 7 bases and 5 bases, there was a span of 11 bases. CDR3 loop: CASMLQGYGYTF. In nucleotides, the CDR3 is TGTGCCAGCATGCTTCAGGGTTATGGCTACACCTTC.

CDR3 amino acids: CASSFRQGSTDTQYF. Here the CDR3 DNA reads TGTGCCAGCAGCTTTCGACAGGGATCAACAGATACGCAGTATTTT. The chain has TRBV14 and TRBJ2-3; 7 nucleotides agree with TRBD1. J lost 3 bases, V lost 5 bases, and 8 bases had no gene match. The CDR3 has 15 residues. Per the germline V gene, CDR1 is SGHDN and CDR2 is FVKESK.

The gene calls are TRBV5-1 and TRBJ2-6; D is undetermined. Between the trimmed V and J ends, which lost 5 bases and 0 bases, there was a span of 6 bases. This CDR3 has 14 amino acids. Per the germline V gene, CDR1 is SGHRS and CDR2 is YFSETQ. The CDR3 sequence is CASSESSGANVLTF. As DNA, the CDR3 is TGCGCCAGCAGTGAGAGCTCTGGGGCCAACGTCCTGACTTTC.

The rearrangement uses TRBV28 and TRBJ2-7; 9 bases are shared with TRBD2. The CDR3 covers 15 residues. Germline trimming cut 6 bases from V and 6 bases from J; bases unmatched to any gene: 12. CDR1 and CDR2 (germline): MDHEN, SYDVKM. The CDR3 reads CASRTRIAGVSEQYF. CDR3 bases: TGTGCCAGCAGGACGCGCATAGCGGGAGTCTCCGAGCAGTACTTC.

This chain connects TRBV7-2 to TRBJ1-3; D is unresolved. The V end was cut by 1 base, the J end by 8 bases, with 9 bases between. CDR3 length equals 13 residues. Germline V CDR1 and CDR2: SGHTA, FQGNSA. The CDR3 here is CASSLESWDTIYF. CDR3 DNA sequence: TGTGCCAGCAGCTTAGAATCTTGGGACACCATATATTTT. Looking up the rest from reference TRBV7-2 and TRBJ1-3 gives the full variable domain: GAGVSQSPSNKVTEKGKDVELRCDPISGHTALYWYRQSLGQGLEFLIYFQGNSAPDKSGLPSDRFSAERTGGSVSTLTIQRTQQEDSAVYLCASSLESWDTIYFGEGSWLTVV.

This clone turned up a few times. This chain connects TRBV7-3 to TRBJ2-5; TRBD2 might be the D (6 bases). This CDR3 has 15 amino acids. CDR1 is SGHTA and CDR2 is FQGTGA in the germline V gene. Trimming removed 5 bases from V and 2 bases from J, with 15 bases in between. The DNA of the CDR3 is TGTGCCAGCAGCAGGATAGCGGCTTTTCAAGAGACCCAGTACTTC. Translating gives CASSRIAAFQETQYF.

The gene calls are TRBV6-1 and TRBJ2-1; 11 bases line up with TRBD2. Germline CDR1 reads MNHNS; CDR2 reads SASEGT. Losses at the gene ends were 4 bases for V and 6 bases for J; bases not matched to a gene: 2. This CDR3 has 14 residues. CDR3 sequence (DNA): TGTGCCAGCAGTGTGACTAGCGGGGTCAATGAGCAGTTCTTC. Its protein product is CASSVTSGVNEQFF.

The CDR3 region has the DNA TGCGCCAGCAGCCGCGGACAGGGGGCGTTCCAAGAGACCCAGTACTTC. It codes for CASSRGQGAFQETQYF. The chain uses TRBV5-1 and TRBJ2-5; TRBD1 matches 11 bases. Germline CDR1 reads SGHRS; CDR2 reads YFSETQ. The V and J ends lost 4 bases and 1 base, in that order; junction bases with no gene match: 6. The CDR3 runs 16 residues.

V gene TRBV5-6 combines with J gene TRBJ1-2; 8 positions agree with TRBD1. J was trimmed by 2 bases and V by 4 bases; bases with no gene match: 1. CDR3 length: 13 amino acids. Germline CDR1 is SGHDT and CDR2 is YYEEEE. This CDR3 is CASSRQGNYGYTF. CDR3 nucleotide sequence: TGTGCCAGCAGCCGACAGGGGAACTATGGCTACACCTTC.

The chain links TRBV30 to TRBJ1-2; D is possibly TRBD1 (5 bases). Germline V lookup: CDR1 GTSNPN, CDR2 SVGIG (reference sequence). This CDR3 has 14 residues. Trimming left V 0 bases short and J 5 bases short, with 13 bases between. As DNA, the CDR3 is TGTGCCTGGAGTGTACGGGGGGATCGGTATGGCTACACCTTC. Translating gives CAWSVRGDRYGYTF.

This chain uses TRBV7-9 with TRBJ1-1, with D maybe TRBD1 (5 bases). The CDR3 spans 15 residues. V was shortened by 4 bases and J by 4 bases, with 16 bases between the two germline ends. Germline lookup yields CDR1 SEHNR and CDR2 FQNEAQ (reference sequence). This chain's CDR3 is CASSSRQFGSTEAFF. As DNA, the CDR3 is TGTGCCAGCAGCTCGCGACAGTTCGGGAGCACTGAAGCTTTCTTT.

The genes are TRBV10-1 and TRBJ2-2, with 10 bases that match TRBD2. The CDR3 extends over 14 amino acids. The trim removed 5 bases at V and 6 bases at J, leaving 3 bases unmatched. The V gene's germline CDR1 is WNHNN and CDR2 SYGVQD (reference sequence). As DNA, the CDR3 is TGCGCCAGCAGTAAAAGCGGGAGGGCCGGGGAGCTGTTTTTT. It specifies CASSKSGRAGELFF.

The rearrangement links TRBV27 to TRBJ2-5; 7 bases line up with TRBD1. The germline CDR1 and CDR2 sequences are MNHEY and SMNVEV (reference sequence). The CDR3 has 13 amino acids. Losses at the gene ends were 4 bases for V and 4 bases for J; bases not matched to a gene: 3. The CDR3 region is CASSSTGVETQYF. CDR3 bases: TGTGCCAGCAGTTCTACAGGGGTAGAGACCCAGTACTTC.

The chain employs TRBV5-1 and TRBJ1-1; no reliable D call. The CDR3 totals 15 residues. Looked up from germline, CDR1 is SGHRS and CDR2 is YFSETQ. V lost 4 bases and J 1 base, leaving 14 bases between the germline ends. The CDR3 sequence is CASSPGGRTNTEAFF. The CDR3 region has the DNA TGCGCCAGCAGCCCGGGAGGACGGACGAACACTGAAGCTTTCTTT.

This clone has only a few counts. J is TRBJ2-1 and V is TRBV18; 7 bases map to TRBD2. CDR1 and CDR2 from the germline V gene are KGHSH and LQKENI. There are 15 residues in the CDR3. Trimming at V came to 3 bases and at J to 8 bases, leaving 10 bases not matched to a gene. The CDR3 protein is CASSPFRDYNHEQFF. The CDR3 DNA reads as TGTGCCAGCTCACCCTTTAGGGACTACAACCATGAGCAGTTCTTC.

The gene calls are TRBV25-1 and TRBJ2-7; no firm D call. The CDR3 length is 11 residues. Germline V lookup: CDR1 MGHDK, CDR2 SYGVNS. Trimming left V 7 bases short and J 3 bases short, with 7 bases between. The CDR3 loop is CASTRNYEQYF. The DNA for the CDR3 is TGTGCCAGCACTCGTAACTACGAGCAGTACTTC.